In this sample, the clone carrying this T cell receptor beta chain turned up many times. Its cognate antigen is unknown. Time point here: pre-sensitization, week 0. Treatment of the sample: therapeutic diphenylcyclopropenone sensitization with weekly scalp DPC. Each patch test followed a blood draw. After removal of 5 bases from V and 5 bases from J, the junction contained 11 bases not matched to a gene. CDR3 length: 16 residues. Germline assignment: CDR1 DFQATT and CDR2 SNEGSKA (reference sequence). This record belongs to a study of human T cells and chemical hapten exposure. Points from the study as a whole: No shift was seen in TCRs above 1 in 1000 frequency with DPC sensitization.

Library construction involved attaching unique molecular identifiers to individual cDNA molecules, which allowed quantitative, reproducible TCR counting. TCRdb ran MiXCR on the RACE reads and lists one entry per CDR3 protein. The table has 300,000 to 400,000 distinct CDR3 sequences, less than 6.5% seen once. The receptor comes from a woman in her forties or fifties with alopecia areata. Some clones in this sample may be carry-over from other donors' samples. V and J are TRBV20-1 and TRBJ1-4; 10 nucleotides align to TRBD1. The source material was whole blood, sampled in connection with sensitization to the hapten diphenylcyclopropenone (DPC). The CDR3 here is CSAPDPGQGINEKLFF. As DNA, the CDR3 is TGCAGTGCTCCAGACCCGGGACAGGGGATCAATGAAAAACTGTTTTTT.